This is a list of T cell receptor beta chains from one sample in a study of blood T cell repertoires in COVID-19. The assay was immunoSEQ multiplex PCR, and TCRdb's table has in-frame clones only and misses some. The sample has 300,000 to 450,000 clones, 85% seen once; the top ten hold roughly 3.4%. The sequencing input was peripheral blood. All receptors derive from a woman in her late teens or twenties with acute or convalescent COVID-19. Both conserved end residues are part of each CDR3. Each record gives: V gene, J gene, D gene, CDR3 length, clone size, CDR3 protein, CDR3 DNA. A D gene is named only where the DNA matches it firmly. Size is stated for part of the rows, as once, few or many counts, or as a class when the clone is expanded.

V: TRBV5-6
J: TRBJ2-7
D: TRBD1
length: 14
size: -
CDR3: CASSPFNRGYEQYF
DNA: TGTGCCAGCAGTCCGTTTAACAGGGGCTACGAGCAGTACTTC

V: TRBV19
J: TRBJ2-5
D: -
length: 16
size: once
CDR3: CASSIGVGASDETQYF
DNA: TGTGCCAGTAGTATAGGCGTAGGTGCTAGTGACGAGACCCAGTACTTC

V: TRBV7-3
J: TRBJ2-1
D: -
length: 17
size: -
CDR3: CASSLWGGESSYNEQFF
DNA: TGTGCCAGCAGCTTATGGGGCGGGGAGAGCTCCTACAATGAGCAGTTCTTC

V: TRBV6-5
J: TRBJ2-1
D: -
length: 14
size: -
CDR3: CASLAGLSYNEQFF
DNA: TGTGCCAGCCTAGCCGGTCTCTCCTACAATGAGCAGTTCTTC

V: TRBV30
J: TRBJ2-7
D: TRBD1
length: 13
size: -
CDR3: CAWSMGQGNEQYF
DNA: TGTGCCTGGAGTATGGGACAGGGGAACGAGCAGTACTTC

V: TRBV7-3
J: TRBJ2-5
D: -
length: 15
size: -
CDR3: CASSLTGRSQETQYF
DNA: TGTGCCAGCAGCTTAACGGGGCGGAGCCAAGAGACCCAGTACTTC

V: TRBV5-6
J: TRBJ1-1
D: -
length: 12
size: once
CDR3: CASSTIGREAFF
DNA: TGTGCCAGCAGCACGATCGGCAGGGAAGCTTTCTTT

V: TRBV3-1/TRBV3-2
J: TRBJ2-2
D: -
length: 14
size: -
CDR3: CASSQDGGRGELFF
DNA: TGTGCCAGCAGCCAAGATGGAGGTAGGGGGGAGCTGTTTTTT

V: TRBV19
J: TRBJ2-1
D: TRBD2
length: 17
size: -
CDR3: CASSIDYTSGDYNEQFF
DNA: TGTGCCAGTAGTATAGACTATACTAGCGGGGACTACAATGAGCAGTTCTTC

V: TRBV6-1
J: TRBJ2-7
D: TRBD1
length: 16
size: -
CDR3: CASSEAGQGSKYEQYF
DNA: TGTGCCAGCAGTGAAGCGGGACAGGGTAGCAAATACGAGCAGTACTTC

V: TRBV10-3
J: TRBJ2-1
D: -
length: 15
size: -
CDR3: CAISENGEEGNEQFF
DNA: TGTGCCATCAGTGAAAATGGAGAAGAAGGCAATGAGCAGTTCTTC

V: TRBV9
J: TRBJ1-2
D: -
length: 15
size: once
CDR3: CASSVQGGSNYGYTF
DNA: TGTGCCAGCAGCGTACAGGGCGGATCGAACTATGGCTACACCTTC

V: TRBV24-1
J: TRBJ2-1
D: TRBD1
length: 14
size: once
CDR3: CATSDPTGVNEQFF
DNA: TGTGCCACCAGTGATCCTACAGGGGTCAATGAGCAGTTCTTC

V: TRBV14
J: TRBJ2-7
D: -
length: 12
size: -
CDR3: CASSQAPQARYF
DNA: TGTGCCAGCAGCCAAGCCCCCCAGGCCCGGTACTTC

V: TRBV28
J: TRBJ1-4
D: TRBD1
length: 15
size: -
CDR3: CASSSTGTGDEKLFF
DNA: TGTGCCAGCAGTTCGACAGGGACAGGGGATGAAAAACTGTTTTTT

V: TRBV5-1
J: TRBJ2-1
D: -
length: 15
size: -
CDR3: CASSGDWGTYNEQFF
DNA: TGCGCCAGCAGCGGGGACTGGGGGACCTACAATGAGCAGTTCTTC

V: TRBV4-2
J: TRBJ2-7
D: TRBD2
length: 18
size: -
CDR3: CASSQIETSGSGRGEQYF
DNA: TGTGCCAGCAGCCAAATCGAGACTAGCGGGAGTGGGAGGGGAGAGCAGTACTTC

V: TRBV13
J: TRBJ2-5
D: -
length: 13
size: -
CDR3: CASSSAGRETQYF
DNA: TGTGCCAGCAGCTCTGCGGGAAGGGAGACCCAGTACTTC

V: TRBV2
J: TRBJ1-5
D: -
length: 13
size: -
CDR3: CAARDSGNQPQHF
DNA: TGTGCCGCCCGGGATTCGGGCAATCAGCCCCAGCATTTT

V: TRBV10-3
J: TRBJ1-1
D: -
length: 14
size: -
CDR3: CAITLNQGYTEAFF
DNA: TGTGCCATCACCCTTAACCAGGGATACACTGAAGCTTTCTTT

V: TRBV12-3/TRBV12-4
J: TRBJ1-1
D: -
length: 13
size: -
CDR3: CASSFSVYTEAFF
DNA: TGTGCCAGCAGTTTTTCCGTTTACACTGAAGCTTTCTTT

V: TRBV10-1
J: TRBJ2-5
D: TRBD1
length: 14
size: -
CDR3: CASSTGTGGETQYF
DNA: TGCGCCAGCAGCACCGGGACAGGGGGCGAGACCCAGTACTTC

V: TRBV28
J: TRBJ1-6
D: TRBD1
length: 15
size: -
CDR3: CASRGPGQGNSPLHF
DNA: TGTGCCAGCAGAGGGCCGGGACAGGGCAATTCACCCCTCCACTTT

V: TRBV9
J: TRBJ2-3
D: TRBD2
length: 13
size: -
CDR3: CASSRTSLDTQYF
DNA: TGTGCCAGCAGTCGGACTAGTCTAGATACGCAGTATTTT

V: TRBV6-6
J: TRBJ1-6
D: -
length: 14
size: -
CDR3: CASRGVQPNSPLHF
DNA: TGTGCCAGCAGGGGCGTACAACCTAATTCACCCCTCCACTTT

V: TRBV30
J: TRBJ1-4
D: -
length: 15
size: -
CDR3: CAWSVLRGYNEKLFF
DNA: TGTGCCTGGAGTGTACTCCGGGGGTACAATGAAAAACTGTTTTTT

V: TRBV27
J: TRBJ1-2
D: -
length: 16
size: -
CDR3: CASSLSAGNANYGYTF
DNA: TGTGCCAGCAGTTTATCGGCAGGGAATGCTAACTATGGCTACACCTTC

V: TRBV27
J: TRBJ2-5
D: -
length: 17
size: -
CDR3: CASSPRLSDRYQETQYF
DNA: TGTGCCAGCAGTCCCCGCCTCTCTGACAGGTACCAAGAGACCCAGTACTTC

V: TRBV11-1
J: TRBJ2-2
D: -
length: 13
size: -
CDR3: CASSLRRPGELFF
DNA: TGTGCCAGCAGCTTACGGCGGCCCGGGGAGCTGTTTTTT

V: TRBV9
J: TRBJ1-2
D: -
length: 15
size: -
CDR3: CASSVSPGAHYGYTF
DNA: TGTGCCAGCAGCGTTAGCCCAGGGGCCCACTATGGCTACACCTTC

V: TRBV28
J: TRBJ1-5
D: -
length: 14
size: -
CDR3: CAAEGADSNQPQHF
DNA: TGTGCGGCGGAAGGGGCGGATAGCAATCAGCCCCAGCATTTT

V: TRBV9
J: TRBJ1-1
D: -
length: 12
size: -
CDR3: CASSAGGTEAFF
DNA: TGTGCCAGCAGCGCCGGGGGGACTGAAGCTTTCTTT

V: TRBV5-5
J: TRBJ2-7
D: -
length: 14
size: -
CDR3: CASSRQDSSYEQYF
DNA: TGTGCCAGCAGCCGCCAGGACAGTTCCTACGAGCAGTACTTC

V: TRBV7-3
J: TRBJ1-1
D: -
length: 13
size: -
CDR3: CASSSQGHTEAFF
DNA: TGTGCCAGCAGTTCTCAGGGTCACACTGAAGCTTTCTTT

V: TRBV19
J: TRBJ2-5
D: TRBD2
length: 17
size: -
CDR3: CASSIGGGAGQQETQYF
DNA: TGTGCCAGTAGTATCGGCGGGGGGGCCGGGCAACAAGAGACCCAGTACTTC

V: TRBV29-1
J: TRBJ1-2
D: -
length: 12
size: -
CDR3: CSAASGDYGYTF
DNA: TGCAGCGCGGCATCGGGGGACTATGGCTACACCTTC

V: TRBV19
J: TRBJ1-6
D: -
length: 16
size: few
CDR3: CASSATQGMMDSPLHF
DNA: TGTGCCAGCTCAGCTACCCAGGGGATGATGGATTCACCCCTCCACTTT

V: TRBV7-9
J: TRBJ1-5
D: -
length: 13
size: -
CDR3: CASITTGWQPQHF
DNA: TGTGCCAGCATCACGACGGGGTGGCAGCCCCAGCATTTT

V: TRBV2
J: TRBJ2-1
D: -
length: 13
size: -
CDR3: CASSTTLANEQFF
DNA: TGTGCCAGCAGCACTACCCTAGCGAATGAGCAGTTCTTC

V: TRBV28
J: TRBJ1-2
D: TRBD1
length: 15
size: -
CDR3: CASSSHRGRDYGYTF
DNA: TGTGCCAGCAGTTCCCACAGGGGCAGGGACTATGGCTACACCTTC

V: TRBV5-6
J: TRBJ2-7
D: TRBD1
length: 15
size: once
CDR3: CASSLPGQGAGEQYF
DNA: TGTGCCAGCAGCCTACCAGGACAGGGGGCGGGCGAGCAGTACTTC

V: TRBV9
J: TRBJ1-1
D: -
length: 14
size: -
CDR3: CASSVGGQNTEAFF
DNA: TGTGCCAGCAGCGTTGGGGGACAGAACACTGAAGCTTTCTTT

V: TRBV11-2
J: TRBJ1-4
D: -
length: 13
size: -
CDR3: CATQGRGDEKLFF
DNA: TGTGCCACCCAGGGAAGGGGTGATGAAAAACTGTTTTTT

V: TRBV4-1
J: TRBJ2-1
D: -
length: 15
size: -
CDR3: CASSQEGLPVHEQFF
DNA: TGCGCCAGCAGCCAAGAGGGCCTTCCGGTCCATGAGCAGTTCTTC

V: TRBV5-6
J: TRBJ1-1
D: TRBD1
length: 12
size: few
CDR3: CASSFGQGAAFF
DNA: TGTGCCAGCAGCTTTGGACAGGGGGCAGCTTTCTTT

V: TRBV6-1
J: TRBJ1-5
D: TRBD1
length: 17
size: few
CDR3: CASSEATGTGYNQPQHF
DNA: TGTGCCAGCAGTGAAGCGACCGGGACAGGCTACAATCAGCCCCAGCATTTT

V: TRBV27
J: TRBJ1-1
D: TRBD1
length: 17
size: -
CDR3: CASSPRGQGRWDTEAFF
DNA: TGTGCCAGCAGTCCCCGAGGACAGGGCAGGTGGGACACTGAAGCTTTCTTT

V: TRBV11-2
J: TRBJ1-1
D: -
length: 14
size: -
CDR3: CASSLYGGGNEAFF
DNA: TGTGCCAGCAGCTTATACGGGGGAGGTAATGAAGCTTTCTTT

V: TRBV11-2
J: TRBJ2-6
D: TRBD2
length: 17
size: -
CDR3: CASSRTSGNSGANVLTF
DNA: TGTGCCAGCAGTCGAACTAGCGGGAACTCTGGGGCCAACGTCCTGACTTTC